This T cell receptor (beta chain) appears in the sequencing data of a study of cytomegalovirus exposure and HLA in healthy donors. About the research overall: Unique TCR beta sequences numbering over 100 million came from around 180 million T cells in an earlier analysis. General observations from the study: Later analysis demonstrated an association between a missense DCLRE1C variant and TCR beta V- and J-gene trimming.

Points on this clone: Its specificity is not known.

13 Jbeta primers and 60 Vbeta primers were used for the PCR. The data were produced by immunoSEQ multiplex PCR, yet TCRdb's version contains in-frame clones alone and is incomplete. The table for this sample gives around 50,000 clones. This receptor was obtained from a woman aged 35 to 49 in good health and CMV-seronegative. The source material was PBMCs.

This CDR3 is CASSPPGQGGAGELFF. CDR3 nucleotides: TGTGCCAGCTCACCACCGGGACAGGGAGGAGCCGGGGAGCTGTTTTTT. The genes are TRBV18 and TRBJ2-2, with 9 bases aligning to TRBD1. The length of the CDR3 is 16 residues. The V gene end was trimmed by 0 bases and the J gene end by 6 bases; junction bases not matched to a gene: 5. CDR1 is KGHSH and CDR2 is LQKENI in the germline V gene.